These 21 T cell receptor beta chains came from one sample sequenced in a study of blood T cell repertoires in COVID-19. Using immunoSEQ multiplex PCR, the repertoire was profiled, and TCRdb retains in-frame clones only, with some absent. The sample includes some 390,000 clones, over 85% seen only once; the top ten take 1.5% to 2%. Input material: PBMCs or T cells enriched from blood (not recorded which). The receptors were gathered from a woman in her thirties who had recovered from COVID-19.

This sequence joins TRBV11-3 and TRBJ2-3, with 8 bases matching TRBD1. The CDR3 has 15 residues. Germline CDR1 SGHNT, CDR2 YENEEA. With V trimmed by 5 bases and J by 6 bases, 10 bases remained unmatched. CDR3 coding DNA: TGTGCCAGCAGCCCGCCGGGACAGGCGTCTGATACGCAGTATTTT. Its translation is CASSPPGQASDTQYF.

The chain combines TRBV5-1 with TRBJ2-2; 8 bases align to TRBD2. Germline assignment: CDR1 SGHRS and CDR2 YFSETQ. The CDR3 runs to 15 residues. V was clipped by 2 bases and J by 4 bases; unmatched bases: 4. The CDR3 bases are TGCGCCAGCAGCTTCCGGGAGGGGGGCACCGGGGAGCTGTTTTTT. Residues: CASSFREGGTGELFF. The full variable domain, rest sourced from reference TRBV5-1 and TRBJ2-2, is KAGVTQTPRYLIKTRGQQVTLSCSPISGHRSVSWYQQTPGQGLQFLFEYFSETQRNKGNFPGRFSGRQFSNSRSEMNVSTLELGDSALYLCASSFREGGTGELFFGEGSRLTVL.

V usage is TRBV19 and J usage is TRBJ2-7, with 7 nucleotides matching TRBD2. CDR3 length equals 16 residues. Per the germline V gene, CDR1 is LNHDA and CDR2 is SQIVND (reference sequence). J was trimmed by 2 bases and V by 1 base; bases with no gene match: 8. CDR3 bases: TGTGCCAGTAGTATAGGCCCCCAGCGGGGTCCCTACGAGCAGTACTTC. This encodes CASSIGPQRGPYEQYF.

The rearrangement uses TRBV10-3 and TRBJ2-3; the D gene is possibly TRBD2 (5 bases). Germline lookup yields CDR1 ENHRY and CDR2 SYGVKD. CDR3 length: 14 amino acids. V was shortened by 10 bases and J by 0 bases, with 14 bases between the two germline ends. CDR3 loop: CATSPGTSTDTQYF. The CDR3 nucleotides read TGTGCCACCTCCCCGGGAACTAGCACAGATACGCAGTATTTT.

The genes are TRBV27 and TRBJ1-1; D call uncertain. The germline V gene encodes CDR1 MNHEY and CDR2 SMNVEV (reference sequence). Deletions cut 3 bases from V and 5 bases from J, with 10 bases between. CDR3 length equals 13 residues. This CDR3 is CASSFLSGTEAFF. The CDR3 DNA is TGTGCCAGCAGTTTTCTTTCGGGGACTGAAGCTTTCTTT.

The chain is built from TRBV9 and TRBJ2-1; 8 bases are shared with TRBD2. Losses at the gene ends were 3 bases for V and 4 bases for J; bases not matched to a gene: 3. The germline CDR1 and CDR2 sequences are SGDLS and YYNGEE. The length of the CDR3 is 14 residues. The CDR3 DNA follows: TGTGCCAGCAGCGCGGCGGGGGGTTACAATGAGCAGTTCTTC. It is translated as CASSAAGGYNEQFF.

This sequence joins TRBV10-3 and TRBJ2-1; D is possibly TRBD2 (5 bases). Germline V gene lookup returns CDR1 ENHRY and CDR2 SYGVKD. V gave up 3 bases and J gave up 2 bases, with 11 bases separating them. CDR3 length: 15 amino acids. DNA of the CDR3: TGTGCCATCAGTGAAGGGAGAGGGACCTACAATGAGCAGTTCTTC. It encodes CAISEGRGTYNEQFF.

This clone appeared a single time. The rearrangement links TRBV19 to TRBJ1-4, with a possible D match to TRBD1 (5 bases). The CDR3 runs 15 residues. V dropped 4 bases and J dropped 8 bases, with 17 bases sitting between them. Germline assignment: CDR1 LNHDA and CDR2 SQIVND (reference sequence). CDR3 DNA sequence: TGTGCCAGTAGTACGTTAGAGACAGTGACGGAAAAACTGTTTTTT. This gives the protein CASSTLETVTEKLFF.

The chain joins TRBV5-1 to TRBJ1-4; D gene ambiguous. Trimming took off 4 bases at V and 0 bases at J, with 13 bases between the two ends. CDR1 is SGHRS and CDR2 is YFSETQ in the germline V gene. The CDR3 covers 16 residues. CDR3 amino acids: CASSIPTGATNEKLFF. Here the CDR3 DNA reads TGCGCCAGCAGCATCCCAACCGGTGCAACTAATGAAAAACTGTTTTTT.

V usage is TRBV9 and J usage is TRBJ2-1; 12 bases align to TRBD2. The ends lost 0 bases at V and 4 bases at J; junction bases unmatched: 11. The germline V gene encodes CDR1 SGDLS and CDR2 YYNGEE. CDR3 length equals 19 residues. The CDR3 sequence is CASSVGSSGGAAWYNEQFF. CDR3 coding DNA: TGTGCCAGCAGCGTAGGTTCTAGCGGGGGGGCCGCTTGGTACAATGAGCAGTTCTTC.

In DNA form, the CDR3 reads TGTGCCAGCAGCGATTTGGCCGAGGGGGACACCGGGGAGCTGTTTTTT. Translated, it gives CASSDLAEGDTGELFF. The chain couples TRBV2 to TRBJ2-2; maybe TRBD1 (6 bases). The CDR3 sequence is 16 residues long. Germline V CDR1 and CDR2: SNHLY, FYNNEI. Trimming shortened V by 6 bases and J by 3 bases, and 17 bases separated the two germline ends. Full variable domain (outside the CDR3, taken from reference TRBV2 and TRBJ2-2): EPEVTQTPSHQVTQMGQEVILRCVPISNHLYFYWYRQILGQKVEFLVSFYNNEISEKSEIFDDQFSVERPDGSNFTLKIRSTKLEDSAMYFCASSDLAEGDTGELFFGEGSRLTVL.

This rearrangement joins TRBV6-5 to TRBJ2-3; maybe TRBD2 (5 bases). CDR1 is MNHEY and CDR2 is SVGAGI in the germline V gene. V lost 6 bases and J lost 4, with 11 bases in between. CDR3 length: 13 amino acids. DNA of the CDR3: TGTGCCAGCAGCAAGACTATGGCAGATACGCAGTATTTT. Translation gives CASSKTMADTQYF.

The chain joins TRBV25-1 to TRBJ1-6; D may be TRBD1 (5 bases). CDR1 is MGHDK, CDR2 SYGVNS, per germline. The CDR3 has 16 residues. Trimming shortened V by 1 base and J by 7 bases, and 14 bases separated the two germline ends. The CDR3 sequence is CASSESRGRTNSPLHF. The CDR3 nucleotides are TGTGCCAGCAGTGAATCTAGGGGCAGGACCAATTCACCCCTCCACTTT.

This chain connects TRBV18 to TRBJ2-7; TRBD1 matches 7 bases. CDR1 KGHSH and CDR2 LQKENI come from the germline V gene. The ends lost 3 bases at V and 6 bases at J; junction bases unmatched: 8. The CDR3 is 14 residues long. Here the CDR3 reads CASSPKTGRAEQYF. As DNA, the CDR3 is TGTGCCAGCTCACCGAAGACAGGGCGCGCCGAGCAGTACTTC. The full variable domain, its missing parts supplied by reference TRBV18 and TRBJ2-7, is NAGVMQNPRHLVRRRGQEARLRCSPMKGHSHVYWYRQLPEEGLKFMVYLQKENIIDESGMPKERFSAEFPKEGPSILRIQQVVRGDSAAYFCASSPKTGRAEQYFGPGTRLTVT.

In regard to this clone: In the same sample, other DNA sequences code for this CDR3. This chain connects TRBV18 to TRBJ1-2, with D uncertain. Per germline, CDR1 KGHSH and CDR2 LQKENI. V was cut by 3 bases and J by 2 bases, with 10 bases left in between. The length of the CDR3 is 14 residues. The CDR3 DNA reads TGTGCCAGCTCACCGAGCGGGGAGAACTATGGCTACACCTTC. Translating it yields CASSPSGENYGYTF.

This sequence joins TRBV28 and TRBJ2-4; D is undetermined. Looked up from germline, CDR1 is MDHEN and CDR2 is SYDVKM. This CDR3 comprises 15 residues. V lost 6 bases, J lost 0 bases, and 12 bases lay in between. The chain's CDR3 is CASSRITIAKNIQYF. The CDR3 DNA sequence: TGTGCCAGCAGCCGTATTACTATAGCCAAAAACATTCAGTACTTC.

This chain links TRBV7-8 with TRBJ2-1, with TRBD2 identical over 8 bases. Germline-derived CDR1 and CDR2 are SGHVS and FQNEAQ. The CDR3 contains 15 residues. The J segment lost 1 base and the V segment lost 6 bases, leaving 5 bases of the junction unmatched. CDR3 amino acids: CASRLTSGSYNEQFF. CDR3 coding DNA: TGTGCCAGCAGACTTACTAGCGGATCCTACAATGAGCAGTTCTTC.

The chain joins TRBV19 to TRBJ2-3, with 9 bases matching TRBD2. CDR1 and CDR2 from the germline V gene are LNHDA and SQIVND (reference sequence). J gave up 3 bases and V 6 bases, and 7 bases lay outside the gene matches. This CDR3 comprises 15 residues. The CDR3 here is CASSRLAAGTDTQYF. CDR3 DNA sequence: TGTGCCAGTAGCCGACTAGCGGCGGGGACAGATACGCAGTATTTT.

The chain joins TRBV5-6 to TRBJ1-1, with D perhaps matching TRBD1 (6 bases). Germline V gene lookup returns CDR1 SGHDT and CDR2 YYEEEE. This CDR3 is built from 16 residues. V lost 4 bases to trimming and J lost 0 bases, with 16 bases between them. The CDR3 nucleotides read TGTGCCAGCAGCCGGAACAGGGCCCGGATGAACACTGAAGCTTTCTTT. It encodes CASSRNRARMNTEAFF. Combining the CDR3 with reference TRBV5-6 and TRBJ1-1 gives the whole variable domain DAGVTQSPTHLIKTRGQQVTLRCSPKSGHDTVSWYQQALGQGPQFIFQYYEEEERQRGNFPDRFSGHQFPNYSSELNVNALLLGDSALYLCASSRNRARMNTEAFFGQGTRLTVV.

The chain combines TRBV7-8 with TRBJ1-2; 7 bases fit TRBD1. The ends lost 5 bases at V and 4 bases at J; junction bases unmatched: 7. This CDR3 is built from 14 residues. Germline values: CDR1 SGHVS, CDR2 FQNEAQ. The CDR3 here is CASSLRDRSYGYTF. The CDR3 bases are TGTGCCAGCAGCCTACGGGACAGATCCTATGGCTACACCTTC.

The gene calls are TRBV7-3 and TRBJ1-2; the match to TRBD1 covers 7 bases. The germline V gene encodes CDR1 SGHTA and CDR2 FQGTGA. Trimming cost V 6 bases and J 2 bases; bases outside gene matches: 3. The CDR3 has 13 amino acids. The CDR3 spells CASRSGQNYGYTF. CDR3 DNA sequence: TGTGCCAGCAGATCGGGACAGAACTATGGCTACACCTTC.